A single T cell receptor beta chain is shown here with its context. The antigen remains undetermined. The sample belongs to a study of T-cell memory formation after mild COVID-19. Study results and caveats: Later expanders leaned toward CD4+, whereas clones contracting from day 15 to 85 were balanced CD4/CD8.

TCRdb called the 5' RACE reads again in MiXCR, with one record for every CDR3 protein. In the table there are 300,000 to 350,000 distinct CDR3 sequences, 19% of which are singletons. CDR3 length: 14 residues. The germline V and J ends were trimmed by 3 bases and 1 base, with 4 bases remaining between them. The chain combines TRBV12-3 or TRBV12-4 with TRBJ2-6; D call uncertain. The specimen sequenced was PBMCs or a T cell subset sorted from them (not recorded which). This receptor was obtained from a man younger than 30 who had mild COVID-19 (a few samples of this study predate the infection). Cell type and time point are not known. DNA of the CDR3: TGTGCCAGCAGTTTCGAATCTGGGGCCAACGTCCTGACTTTC. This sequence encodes CASSFESGANVLTF.